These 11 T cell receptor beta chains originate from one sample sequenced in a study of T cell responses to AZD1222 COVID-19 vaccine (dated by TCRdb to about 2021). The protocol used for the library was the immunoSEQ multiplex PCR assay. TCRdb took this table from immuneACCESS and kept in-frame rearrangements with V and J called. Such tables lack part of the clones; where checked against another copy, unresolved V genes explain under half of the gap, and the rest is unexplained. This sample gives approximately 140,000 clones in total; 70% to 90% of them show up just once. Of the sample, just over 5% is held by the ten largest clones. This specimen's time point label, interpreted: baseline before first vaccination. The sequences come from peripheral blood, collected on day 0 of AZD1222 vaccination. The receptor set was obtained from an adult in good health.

In DNA, the CDR3 is TGCGCCAGCAGTGAGGGGCCAGGTAAGACTGAAGCTTTCTTT. Its protein is CASSEGPGKTEAFF. This chain links TRBV10-1 with TRBJ1-1; D is ambiguous. The CDR3 totals 14 residues. With 2 bases removed from V and 5 bases from J, the gap between germline ends came to 12 bases. Germline loops: CDR1 WNHNN, CDR2 SYGVQD (reference sequence).

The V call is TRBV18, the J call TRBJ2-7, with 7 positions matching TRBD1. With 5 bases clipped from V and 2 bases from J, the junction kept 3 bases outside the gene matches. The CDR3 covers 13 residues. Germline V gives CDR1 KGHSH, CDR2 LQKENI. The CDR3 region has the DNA TGTGCCAGCTCAGACGGGACAGCCTACGAGCAGTACTTC. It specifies CASSDGTAYEQYF.

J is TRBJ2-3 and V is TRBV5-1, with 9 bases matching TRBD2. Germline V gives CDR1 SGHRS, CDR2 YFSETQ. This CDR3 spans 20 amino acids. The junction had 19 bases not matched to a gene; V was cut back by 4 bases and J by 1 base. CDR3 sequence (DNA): TGCGCCAGCAGCCTACTACCTTTGGGTAGCGGGAGCTTCGGCACAGATACGCAGTATTTT. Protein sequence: CASSLLPLGSGSFGTDTQYF.

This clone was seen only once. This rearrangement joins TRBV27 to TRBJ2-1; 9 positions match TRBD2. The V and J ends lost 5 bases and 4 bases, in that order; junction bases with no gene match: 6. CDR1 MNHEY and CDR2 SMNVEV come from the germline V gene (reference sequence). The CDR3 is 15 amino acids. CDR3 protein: CASSLQTSGYNEQFF. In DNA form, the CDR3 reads TGTGCCAGCAGTCTCCAGACTAGCGGTTACAATGAGCAGTTCTTC.

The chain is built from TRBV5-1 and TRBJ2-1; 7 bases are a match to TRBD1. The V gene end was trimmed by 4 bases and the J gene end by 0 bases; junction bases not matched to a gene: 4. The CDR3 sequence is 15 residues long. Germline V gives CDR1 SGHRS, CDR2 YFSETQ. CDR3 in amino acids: CASSGDSYSYNEQFF. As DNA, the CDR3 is TGCGCCAGCAGCGGGGACAGTTACTCCTACAATGAGCAGTTCTTC. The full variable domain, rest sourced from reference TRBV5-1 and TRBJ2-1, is KAGVTQTPRYLIKTRGQQVTLSCSPISGHRSVSWYQQTPGQGLQFLFEYFSETQRNKGNFPGRFSGRQFSNSRSEMNVSTLELGDSALYLCASSGDSYSYNEQFFGPGTRLTVL.

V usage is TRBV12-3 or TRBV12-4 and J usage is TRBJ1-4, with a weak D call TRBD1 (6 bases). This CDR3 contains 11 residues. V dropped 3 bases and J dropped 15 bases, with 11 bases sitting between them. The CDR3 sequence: CASSFGDTVFF. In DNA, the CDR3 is TGTGCCAGCAGTTTTGGGGACACGGTGTTTTTT.

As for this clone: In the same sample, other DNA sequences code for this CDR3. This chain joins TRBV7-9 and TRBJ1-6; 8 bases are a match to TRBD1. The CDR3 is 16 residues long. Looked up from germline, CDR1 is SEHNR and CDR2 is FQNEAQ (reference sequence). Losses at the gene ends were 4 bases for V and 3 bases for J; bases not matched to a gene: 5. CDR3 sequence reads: CASSSGQGFYNSPLHF. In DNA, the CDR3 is TGTGCCAGCAGCTCCGGACAGGGTTTCTATAATTCACCCCTCCACTTT.

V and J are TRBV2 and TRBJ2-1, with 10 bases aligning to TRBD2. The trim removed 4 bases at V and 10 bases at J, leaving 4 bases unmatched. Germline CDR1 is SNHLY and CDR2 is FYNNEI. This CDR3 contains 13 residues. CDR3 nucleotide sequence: TGTGCCAGCAGTGTTAGCGGGGGGAAGGAGCAGTTCTTC. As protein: CASSVSGGKEQFF.

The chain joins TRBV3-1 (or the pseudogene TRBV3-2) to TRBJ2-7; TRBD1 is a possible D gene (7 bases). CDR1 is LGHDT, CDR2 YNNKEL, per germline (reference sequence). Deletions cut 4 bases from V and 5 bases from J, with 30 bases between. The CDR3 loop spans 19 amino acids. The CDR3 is CASSPGGGDTGEVMHEQYF. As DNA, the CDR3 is TGTGCCAGCAGCCCTGGAGGGGGCGACACGGGAGAAGTTATGCACGAGCAGTACTTC.

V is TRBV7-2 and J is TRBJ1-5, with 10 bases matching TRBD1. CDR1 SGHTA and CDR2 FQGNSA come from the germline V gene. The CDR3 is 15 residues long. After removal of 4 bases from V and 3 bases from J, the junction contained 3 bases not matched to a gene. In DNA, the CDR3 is TGTGCCAGCAGCTCGGGACAGGGGTTCAATCAGCCCCAGCATTTT. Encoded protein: CASSSGQGFNQPQHF.

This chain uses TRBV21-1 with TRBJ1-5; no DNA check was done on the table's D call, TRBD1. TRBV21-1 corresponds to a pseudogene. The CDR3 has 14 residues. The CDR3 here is CASSKKGGNQPQHF. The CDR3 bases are TGTGCCAGCAGCAAAAAAGGGGGCAATCAGCCCCAGCATTTT.